Shown below are 32 T cell receptor beta chains from a single sample sequenced in a study of blood T cell repertoires in COVID-19. Sequencing was performed with immunoSEQ multiplex PCR; in TCRdb, only in-frame clones are kept and a portion is missing. Of under 200,000 clones in the sample, about nine tenths were seen once. The sample taken for sequencing was peripheral blood. The receptors were sampled from a man between 65 and 85 years old with acute or convalescent COVID-19.

The chain carries TRBV28 and TRBJ1-4, with a weak D call TRBD1 (5 bases). Germline V gene data show CDR1 as MDHEN and CDR2 as SYDVKM. The CDR3 covers 15 residues. V gave up 3 bases and J gave up 5 bases, with 13 bases separating them. CDR3: CASSFGGSGNEKLFF. Here the CDR3 DNA reads TGTGCCAGCAGTTTCGGGGGATCAGGGAATGAAAAACTGTTTTTT.

The chain uses TRBV15 and TRBJ1-3, with a tentative D call TRBD1 (6 bases). V lost 6 bases and J 4 bases, leaving 16 bases between the germline ends. Germline loops: CDR1 LNHNV, CDR2 YYDKDF (reference sequence). The CDR3 runs 15 residues. The CDR3 reads CATRQGRTLGNTIYF. The CDR3 DNA reads as TGTGCCACCAGGCAGGGGAGAACGTTGGGAAACACCATATATTTT.

The chain carries TRBV15 and TRBJ1-3; 8 bases align to TRBD1. The CDR3 has 16 residues. Per the germline V gene, CDR1 is LNHNV and CDR2 is YYDKDF (reference sequence). Trimming removed 8 bases from V and 0 bases from J; junction bases left unmatched: 9. The CDR3 DNA reads TGTGCCACCGCCGAACAGGGGGAGATCTCTGGAAACACCATATATTTT. This encodes CATAEQGEISGNTIYF.

V is TRBV28 and J is TRBJ1-3; a possible D gene is TRBD1 (5 bases). CDR3 length equals 14 residues. Trimming shortened V by 7 bases and J by 8 bases, and 18 bases separated the two germline ends. CDR1 is MDHEN and CDR2 is SYDVKM in the germline V gene. CDR3 protein: CASTTPGGWDTIYF. CDR3 nucleotides: TGTGCCAGCACCACGCCGGGGGGATGGGACACCATATATTTT.

The chain recombines TRBV11-2 with TRBJ2-2, with D unresolved. Germline assignment: CDR1 SGHAT and CDR2 FQNNGV. V was pared by 5 bases and J by 4 bases, with 11 bases between. This CDR3 comprises 14 residues. CDR3 loop: CASSALTGTGELFF. The CDR3 DNA reads as TGTGCCAGCAGCGCGTTAACCGGCACCGGGGAGCTGTTTTTT.

J is TRBJ2-4 and V is TRBV9; a possible D gene is TRBD1 (6 bases). The CDR3 has 14 amino acids. V was shortened by 4 bases and J by 1 base, with 9 bases between the two germline ends. CDR1 and CDR2 from the germline V gene are SGDLS and YYNGEE. DNA for the CDR3: TGTGCCAGCAGCCCTCAGGGGGCCAAAAACATTCAGTACTTC. Translating it yields CASSPQGAKNIQYF.

The chain links TRBV5-5 to TRBJ2-7, with 7 nucleotides matching TRBD1. CDR1 SGHKS and CDR2 YYEKEE come from the germline V gene (reference sequence). J was trimmed by 9 bases and V by 4 bases; bases with no gene match: 19. This CDR3 spans 16 amino acids. The CDR3 sequence: CASSIDREGSAFGQYF. The CDR3 coding sequence is TGTGCCAGCAGCATCGACAGGGAAGGTTCGGCTTTCGGGCAGTACTTC.

The V call is TRBV5-4, the J call TRBJ2-1; TRBD2 might be the D (5 bases). Trimming pared 0 bases from V and 5 bases from J, leaving 12 bases between. The CDR3 has 15 amino acids. CDR1 and CDR2 from the germline V gene are SGHNT and YYREEE (reference sequence). This CDR3 reads CASSLDAGPDNEQFF. CDR3 coding DNA: TGTGCCAGCAGCTTGGACGCGGGCCCCGACAATGAGCAGTTCTTC.

This clone appeared a single time. This chain joins TRBV6-6 and TRBJ2-7, with TRBD2 as a possible D gene (5 bases). V lost 4 bases and J lost 3, with 7 bases in between. The CDR3 consists of 12 residues. Germline V gene sequence: CDR1 MNHNY, CDR2 SVGAGI (reference sequence). The CDR3: CASSSEVYEQYF. The CDR3 DNA follows: TGTGCCAGCAGTTCGGAGGTCTACGAGCAGTACTTC.

This rearrangement joins TRBV2 to TRBJ1-1, with 7 bases that match TRBD1. The CDR3 is 13 residues long. V lost 5 bases and J lost 4; bases outside the gene matches: 4. Looked up from germline, CDR1 is SNHLY and CDR2 is FYNNEI. CDR3 DNA: TGTGCCAGCAGTACACAGGGGAGCACTGAAGCTTTCTTT. This sequence encodes CASSTQGSTEAFF.

The rearrangement links TRBV6-5 to TRBJ2-1; 9 bases fit TRBD1. Germline V gene sequence: CDR1 MNHEY, CDR2 SVGAGI. There are 16 residues in the CDR3. J was trimmed by 2 bases and V by 2 bases; bases with no gene match: 4. Written as DNA, the CDR3 is TGTGCCAGCAGTTACGTACAGGGGGCAACCTACAATGAGCAGTTCTTC. Residues: CASSYVQGATYNEQFF.

The chain is built from TRBV7-2 and TRBJ2-3; a possible D gene is TRBD2 (5 bases). The CDR3 sequence is 15 residues long. Germline CDR1 is SGHTA and CDR2 is FQGNSA. Trimming took off 3 bases at V and 2 bases at J, with 12 bases between the two ends. CDR3 in DNA: TGTGCCAGCAGCTTGTCACCGGGATTCACAGATACGCAGTATTTT. It yields the protein CASSLSPGFTDTQYF.

The chain carries TRBV29-1 and TRBJ2-3; 8 bases line up with TRBD2. Germline V gives CDR1 SQVTM, CDR2 ANQGSEA. The CDR3 has 13 residues. The DNA for the CDR3 is TGCAGTGAGGTGGGACTAGGGACAGATACGCAGTATTTT. Its translation is CSEVGLGTDTQYF.

As to this clone: This sample includes further DNA sequences coding for the same CDR3. The chain has TRBV7-9 and TRBJ1-2; perhaps TRBD1 as D (5 bases). The CDR3 is 14 amino acids. V was clipped by 3 bases and J by 2 bases, with 10 bases between them. Germline loops: CDR1 SEHNR, CDR2 FQNEAQ (reference sequence). The CDR3 region is CASSFSAGNYGYTF. Written as DNA, the CDR3 is TGTGCCAGCAGCTTTTCGGCAGGGAACTATGGCTACACCTTC.

This chain uses TRBV3-1 (or the pseudogene TRBV3-2) with TRBJ2-7; weak D call: TRBD2 (5 bases). Per germline, CDR1 LGHDT and CDR2 YNNKEL (reference sequence). The ends were cut back, 4 bases at V and 5 bases at J, with 15 bases in the middle. The CDR3 totals 14 residues. As DNA, the CDR3 is TGTGCCAGCAGCCCGGACTTGGCCATCCACGAGCAGTACTTC. The encoded protein is CASSPDLAIHEQYF.

J is TRBJ2-1 and V is TRBV2; weak D call: TRBD2 (5 bases). Per germline, CDR1 SNHLY and CDR2 FYNNEI. V dropped 6 bases and J dropped 5 bases, with 14 bases sitting between them. This CDR3 comprises 14 residues. The CDR3 protein is CASRAGGSHNEQFF. The CDR3 DNA sequence: TGTGCCAGCAGGGCGGGTGGTAGTCACAATGAGCAGTTCTTC.

The chain couples TRBV5-1 to TRBJ2-3, with a weak D call TRBD2 (5 bases). V was pared by 0 bases and J by 0 bases, with 8 bases between. There are 15 residues in the CDR3. The V gene's germline CDR1 is SGHRS and CDR2 YFSETQ. The DNA of the CDR3 is TGCGCCAGCAGCTTGGCGGGGATGAGCACAGATACGCAGTATTTT. Translation gives CASSLAGMSTDTQYF.

The chain couples TRBV28 to TRBJ1-2; D gene unclear. Looked up from germline, CDR1 is MDHEN and CDR2 is SYDVKM. The CDR3 is 14 amino acids. V lost 7 bases, J lost 5 bases, and 17 bases lay in between. CDR3 DNA sequence: TGTGCCAGCACCCGGGTGGTGGGTTGGTATGGCTACACCTTC. Amino acid sequence: CASTRVVGWYGYTF.

This chain uses TRBV18 with TRBJ2-3; possibly TRBD1 for D (5 bases). This CDR3 contains 16 residues. The germline gives CDR1 KGHSH, CDR2 LQKENI. The V and J ends lost 6 bases and 0 bases respectively, with 16 bases between them. Here the CDR3 reads CASSSNRPPSTDTQYF. CDR3 sequence (DNA): TGTGCCAGCTCGTCCAACAGGCCCCCTAGCACAGATACGCAGTATTTT.

The chain is built from TRBV27 and TRBJ1-5, with unresolved D. Germline CDR1 is MNHEY and CDR2 is SMNVEV (reference sequence). Trimming took 5 bases from V and 4 from J, leaving 15 bases between them. The CDR3 spans 15 residues. CDR3 DNA sequence: TGTGCCAGCAGTCAAACGCCGTATGCGAATCAGCCCCAGCATTTT. Translating it yields CASSQTPYANQPQHF.

The J gene is TRBJ1-2, the V gene TRBV7-9, with 11 bases aligning to TRBD1. Germline lookup yields CDR1 SEHNR and CDR2 FQNEAQ (reference sequence). CDR3 length: 13 amino acids. The V gene end was trimmed by 5 bases and the J gene end by 9 bases; junction bases not matched to a gene: 5. DNA of the CDR3: TGTGCCAGCAGCCCCGGGACAGGGGGGAGCTACACCTTC. Protein product: CASSPGTGGSYTF.

The V call is TRBV30, the J call TRBJ2-5; a weak D match, TRBD1 (5 bases). The CDR3 spans 14 residues. Germline loops: CDR1 GTSNPN, CDR2 SVGIG (reference sequence). V gave up 5 bases and J gave up 3 bases, with 16 bases separating them. In DNA form, the CDR3 reads TGTGCCTGGCAAGACAAAAGGGGTAAAGAGACCCAGTACTTC. The encoded protein is CAWQDKRGKETQYF.

The J gene is TRBJ1-2, the V gene TRBV28; 11 bases match TRBD1. Germline loops: CDR1 MDHEN, CDR2 SYDVKM. The CDR3 contains 15 residues. J gave up 8 bases and V 3 bases, and 8 bases lay outside the gene matches. The CDR3 loop reads CASSFGDRGYEGYTF. CDR3 in DNA: TGTGCCAGCAGTTTTGGGGACAGGGGGTATGAAGGCTACACCTTC.

The chain recombines TRBV2 with TRBJ2-5; D is perhaps TRBD1 (6 bases). Germline V gene data show CDR1 as SNHLY and CDR2 as FYNNEI. The CDR3 extends over 14 amino acids. The ends were cut back, 8 bases at V and 2 bases at J, with 15 bases in the middle. The CDR3 is CASSLQQGQETQYF. The CDR3 region has the DNA TGTGCCAGCTCGTTACAACAGGGACAAGAGACCCAGTACTTC.

The chain recombines TRBV24-1 with TRBJ1-2, with a tentative D call TRBD1 (6 bases). CDR1 KGHDR and CDR2 SFDVKD come from the germline V gene. CDR3 length: 13 residues. V was cut by 9 bases and J by 5 bases, with 15 bases left in between. The CDR3 loop reads CATSAGVEYGYTF. The CDR3 DNA reads TGTGCCACCTCGGCAGGGGTAGAGTATGGCTACACCTTC.

There are a few counts of this clone. The chain links TRBV11-2 to TRBJ2-1; tentatively, D is TRBD2 (6 bases). This CDR3 region has 15 residues. The V and J ends lost 7 bases and 7 bases respectively, with 20 bases between them. Per the germline V gene, CDR1 is SGHAT and CDR2 is FQNNGV. This CDR3 is CASNGGKNLGNEQFF. The CDR3 nucleotides are TGTGCCAGCAACGGCGGGAAGAACCTGGGGAATGAGCAGTTCTTC.

The chain links TRBV5-1 to TRBJ2-3, with TRBD2 matching over 9 bases. The CDR3 contains 17 residues. The germline V gene has CDR1 SGHRS and CDR2 YFSETQ. The ends lost 2 bases at V and 4 bases at J; junction bases unmatched: 11. The CDR3 here is CASSFAGAGGRADTQYF. CDR3 coding DNA: TGCGCCAGCAGCTTTGCAGGGGCCGGCGGGAGGGCAGATACGCAGTATTTT.

The sample holds one count of this clone. V is TRBV18 and J is TRBJ2-5, with TRBD1 matching over 11 bases. The V and J ends lost 3 bases and 2 bases, in that order; junction bases with no gene match: 8. CDR1 and CDR2 (germline): KGHSH, LQKENI. The CDR3 totals 17 residues. The CDR3 spells CASSPSGDRGSQETQYF. The CDR3 bases are TGTGCCAGCTCACCCTCCGGGGACAGGGGGTCTCAAGAGACCCAGTACTTC.

This clone was observed a handful of times. The chain carries TRBV11-2 and TRBJ2-7, with D perhaps matching TRBD2 (6 bases). Trimming pared 2 bases from V and 2 bases from J, leaving 13 bases between. The length of the CDR3 is 15 residues. CDR1 is SGHAT, CDR2 FQNNGV, per germline. The CDR3 region has the DNA TGTGCCAGCAGCTTAAGGCTAGCGCCTACCTACGAGCAGTACTTC. Its protein is CASSLRLAPTYEQYF. Drawing the rest from reference TRBV11-2 and TRBJ2-7, the complete variable domain is EAGVAQSPRYKIIEKRQSVAFWCNPISGHATLYWYQQILGQGPKLLIQFQNNGVVDDSQLPKDRFSAERLKGVDSTLKIQPAKLEDSAVYLCASSLRLAPTYEQYFGPGTRLTVT.

This chain connects TRBV7-3 to TRBJ2-2; D not certain. Germline values: CDR1 SGHTA, CDR2 FQGTGA. The V gene lost 2 bases and the J gene lost 6 bases, with 4 bases spanning the gap. The CDR3 length is 12 residues. The CDR3 sequence: CASSLGPGELFF. The CDR3 DNA reads as TGTGCCAGCAGCTTAGGCCCCGGGGAGCTGTTTTTT. The whole variable domain, filled in from reference TRBV7-3 and TRBJ2-2, reads GAGVSQTPSNKVTEKGKYVELRCDPISGHTALYWYRQSLGQGPEFLIYFQGTGAADDSGLPNDRFFAVRPEGSVSTLKIQRTERGDSAVYLCASSLGPGELFFGEGSRLTVL.

The chain links TRBV6-5 to TRBJ2-2, with 10 bases aligning to TRBD1. The CDR3 totals 14 residues. Unmatched junction bases numbered 1, after V lost 6 bases and J lost 3 bases. Germline V gene sequence: CDR1 MNHEY, CDR2 SVGAGI. The CDR3 is CASRGTGDTGELFF. The CDR3 region has the DNA TGTGCCAGCAGAGGGACAGGGGACACCGGGGAGCTGTTTTTT.

CDR3 DNA sequence: TGTGCCAGCAGTTGGCAGGGACTAGCGGGCACCGGGGAGCTGTTTTTT. Its protein product is CASSWQGLAGTGELFF. V usage is TRBV27 and J usage is TRBJ2-2, with 12 bases matching TRBD2. This CDR3 comprises 16 residues. CDR1 and CDR2 (germline): MNHEY, SMNVEV (reference sequence). Germline trimming cut 4 bases from V and 4 bases from J; bases unmatched to any gene: 4.